Listed below are T cell receptor beta chains from one sample, sequenced in a study of blood T cell repertoires in COVID-19. Sequencing used immunoSEQ multiplex PCR; TCRdb keeps in-frame clones, though not all of them. The sample has about 310,000 clones; about 91% are singletons. Sequencing input: PBMCs or T cells enriched from blood (not recorded which). The receptor set was obtained from a woman aged 40 to 50 who had recovered from COVID-19. Both conserved end residues are part of each CDR3. The order of the fields is D gene, clone size, V gene, J gene, CDR3 protein, CDR3 DNA. D genes are given only for firm matches. Some rows have no size entry. The others give once, few or many, or a class for an expanded clone.

d_gene: TRBD1; abundance: .; v_gene: TRBV15; j_gene: TRBJ1-3; CDR3aa: CATSQDRRPGNTIYF; CDR3nt: TGTGCCACCAGTCAGGACAGGAGGCCTGGAAACACCATATATTTT
d_gene: .; abundance: .; v_gene: TRBV5-4; j_gene: TRBJ2-7; CDR3aa: CASNLDPGTNYEQYF; CDR3nt: TGTGCCAGCAACTTGGATCCCGGGACAAACTACGAGCAGTACTTC
d_gene: TRBD1; abundance: .; v_gene: TRBV5-8; j_gene: TRBJ1-2; CDR3aa: CASSQQGVYAGYTF; CDR3nt: TGTGCCAGCAGCCAACAGGGGGTGTATGCTGGCTACACCTTC
d_gene: TRBD1; abundance: .; v_gene: TRBV4-1; j_gene: TRBJ2-5; CDR3aa: CASSQGQLETQYF; CDR3nt: TGCGCCAGCAGCCAGGGACAGCTAGAGACCCAGTACTTC
d_gene: TRBD2; abundance: .; v_gene: TRBV10-3; j_gene: TRBJ2-7; CDR3aa: CAISETSGSYEQYF; CDR3nt: TGTGCCATCAGCGAGACTAGCGGGAGTTACGAGCAGTACTTC
d_gene: .; abundance: .; v_gene: TRBV25-1; j_gene: TRBJ2-2; CDR3aa: CASRPSQGRSAGELFF; CDR3nt: TGTGCCAGCAGACCCTCCCAGGGGAGATCCGCCGGGGAGCTGTTTTTT
d_gene: .; abundance: .; v_gene: TRBV18; j_gene: TRBJ2-7; CDR3aa: CASSPDRNSYEQYF; CDR3nt: TGTGCCAGCTCACCAGACAGAAACTCCTACGAGCAGTACTTC
d_gene: .; abundance: .; v_gene: TRBV24-1; j_gene: TRBJ2-1; CDR3aa: CATSDFGSSSSYNEQFF; CDR3nt: TGTGCCACCAGTGACTTTGGGAGTTCGAGCTCCTACAATGAGCAGTTCTTC
d_gene: TRBD2; abundance: .; v_gene: TRBV9; j_gene: TRBJ2-6; CDR3aa: CASSVDEIAGGLSGANVLTF; CDR3nt: TGTGCCAGCAGCGTAGATGAAATAGCGGGGGGCCTCTCTGGGGCCAACGTCCTGACTTTC
d_gene: TRBD1; abundance: .; v_gene: TRBV24-1; j_gene: TRBJ2-5; CDR3aa: CATSDLEGGKQETQYF; CDR3nt: TGTGCCACCAGTGATTTGGAAGGGGGCAAGCAAGAGACCCAGTACTTC
d_gene: TRBD2; abundance: .; v_gene: TRBV19; j_gene: TRBJ2-3; CDR3aa: CASSQGLAGADTQYF; CDR3nt: TGTGCCAGTAGCCAGGGACTAGCGGGAGCAGATACGCAGTATTTT
d_gene: .; abundance: .; v_gene: TRBV25-1; j_gene: TRBJ2-7; CDR3aa: CASSESSYEQYF; CDR3nt: TGTGCCAGCAGTGAATCATCCTACGAGCAGTACTTC
d_gene: .; abundance: .; v_gene: TRBV7-2; j_gene: TRBJ2-1; CDR3aa: CASSLAGGSFYNEQFF; CDR3nt: TGTGCCAGCAGCTTAGCTGGGGGCTCTTTCTACAATGAGCAGTTCTTC
d_gene: TRBD1; abundance: .; v_gene: TRBV9; j_gene: TRBJ2-1; CDR3aa: CASSQQGAYYNEQFF; CDR3nt: TGTGCCAGCAGCCAACAGGGGGCTTATTACAATGAGCAGTTCTTC
d_gene: .; abundance: .; v_gene: TRBV28; j_gene: TRBJ1-2; CDR3aa: CASSLYGQSYGYTF; CDR3nt: TGTGCCAGCAGTTTATACGGACAGTCCTATGGCTACACCTTC
d_gene: .; abundance: .; v_gene: TRBV7-2; j_gene: TRBJ1-5; CDR3aa: CASSFVETHSNQPQHF; CDR3nt: TGTGCCAGCAGCTTTGTCGAGACACATAGCAATCAGCCCCAGCATTTT
d_gene: .; abundance: .; v_gene: TRBV9; j_gene: TRBJ2-3; CDR3aa: CASSVVGDIRTDTQYF; CDR3nt: TGTGCCAGCAGCGTAGTTGGTGACATTCGCACAGATACGCAGTATTTT
d_gene: .; abundance: .; v_gene: TRBV18; j_gene: TRBJ2-7; CDR3aa: CASSPPTTAYEQYF; CDR3nt: TGTGCCAGCTCACCACCTACAACCGCCTACGAGCAGTACTTC
d_gene: .; abundance: .; v_gene: TRBV24-1; j_gene: TRBJ1-5; CDR3aa: CATSDSQGTGQPQHF; CDR3nt: TGTGCCACCAGTGATTCGCAGGGGACGGGGCAGCCCCAGCATTTT
d_gene: .; abundance: .; v_gene: TRBV9; j_gene: TRBJ2-5; CDR3aa: CASTSYGSRTETQYF; CDR3nt: TGTGCCAGCACTTCTTACGGGAGCCGGACAGAGACCCAGTACTTC
d_gene: .; abundance: .; v_gene: TRBV11-2; j_gene: TRBJ1-4; CDR3aa: CASSLGAGAEKLFF; CDR3nt: TGTGCCAGCAGCCTCGGTGCAGGGGCTGAAAAACTGTTTTTT
d_gene: TRBD1; abundance: .; v_gene: TRBV7-2; j_gene: TRBJ1-5; CDR3aa: CASSVGGAVQPQHF; CDR3nt: TGTGCCAGCAGCGTAGGGGGCGCGGTACAGCCCCAGCATTTT
d_gene: .; abundance: .; v_gene: TRBV19; j_gene: TRBJ2-2; CDR3aa: CASSLGELFF; CDR3nt: TGTGCCAGTAGTCTCGGGGAGCTGTTTTTT
d_gene: TRBD2; abundance: .; v_gene: TRBV2; j_gene: TRBJ2-1; CDR3aa: CASSYPGGSSYNEQFF; CDR3nt: TGTGCCAGCAGTTATCCGGGGGGTAGCTCCTACAATGAGCAGTTCTTC
d_gene: .; abundance: once; v_gene: TRBV6-2/TRBV6-3; j_gene: TRBJ2-3; CDR3aa: CASSYTRTADTQYF; CDR3nt: TGTGCCAGCAGTTACACCCGAACAGCAGATACGCAGTATTTT
d_gene: TRBD2; abundance: .; v_gene: TRBV19; j_gene: TRBJ2-7; CDR3aa: CASSLGLAGATIEQYF; CDR3nt: TGTGCCAGTAGTTTGGGACTAGCGGGAGCAACGATCGAGCAGTACTTC
d_gene: TRBD1; abundance: .; v_gene: TRBV28; j_gene: TRBJ1-6; CDR3aa: CASSGDRFHF; CDR3nt: TGTGCCAGCAGTGGGGACAGGTTCCACTTT
d_gene: .; abundance: few; v_gene: TRBV27; j_gene: TRBJ2-1; CDR3aa: CASSSLTSSGEQFF; CDR3nt: TGTGCCAGCAGTTCCCTGACTAGTTCGGGGGAGCAGTTCTTC
d_gene: .; abundance: .; v_gene: TRBV7-3; j_gene: TRBJ1-1; CDR3aa: CASSFRGGTEAFF; CDR3nt: TGTGCCAGCAGCTTCCGTGGAGGCACTGAAGCTTTCTTT
d_gene: .; abundance: few; v_gene: TRBV4-3; j_gene: TRBJ2-1; CDR3aa: CASRRKTGAWGGEQFF; CDR3nt: TGCGCCAGCCGGCGAAAGACGGGGGCCTGGGGGGGTGAGCAGTTCTTC
d_gene: TRBD2; abundance: .; v_gene: TRBV11-3; j_gene: TRBJ2-1; CDR3aa: CASSLGLAGGYNEQFF; CDR3nt: TGTGCCAGCAGCTTGGGACTAGCGGGGGGGTACAATGAGCAGTTCTTC
d_gene: .; abundance: few; v_gene: TRBV11-1; j_gene: TRBJ2-2; CDR3aa: CASSFDRNTGELFF; CDR3nt: TGTGCCAGCAGCTTTGACAGAAACACCGGGGAGCTGTTTTTT
d_gene: TRBD2; abundance: .; v_gene: TRBV6-4; j_gene: TRBJ2-3; CDR3aa: CASSDLAGGSTDTQYF; CDR3nt: TGTGCCAGCAGTGACCTAGCGGGGGGGAGCACAGATACGCAGTATTTT
d_gene: TRBD2; abundance: .; v_gene: TRBV27; j_gene: TRBJ2-1; CDR3aa: CASSPRASGGISYNEQFF; CDR3nt: TGTGCCAGCAGTCCCCGTGCTAGCGGGGGAATTTCCTACAATGAGCAGTTCTTC
d_gene: TRBD2; abundance: .; v_gene: TRBV29-1; j_gene: TRBJ2-5; CDR3aa: CSVDTSGRAHETQYF; CDR3nt: TGCAGCGTTGATACTAGCGGGAGGGCCCATGAGACCCAGTACTTC
d_gene: TRBD1; abundance: .; v_gene: TRBV9; j_gene: TRBJ1-2; CDR3aa: CASSVGDRAGGYTF; CDR3nt: TGTGCCAGCAGCGTTGGAGACAGGGCAGGTGGCTACACCTTC
d_gene: TRBD2; abundance: .; v_gene: TRBV27; j_gene: TRBJ2-3; CDR3aa: CASSSRTSGTFTDTQYF; CDR3nt: TGTGCCAGCAGTTCCCGGACTAGCGGGACATTCACAGATACGCAGTATTTT
d_gene: TRBD1; abundance: .; v_gene: TRBV7-3; j_gene: TRBJ1-6; CDR3aa: CASSLDRALNSPLHF; CDR3nt: TGTGCCAGCAGCTTGGACAGGGCCCTTAATTCACCCCTCCACTTT
d_gene: .; abundance: .; v_gene: TRBV18; j_gene: TRBJ1-2; CDR3aa: CASSPTIGTANYGYTF; CDR3nt: TGTGCCAGCTCACCTACCATAGGAACAGCTAACTATGGCTACACCTTC
d_gene: .; abundance: once; v_gene: TRBV5-1; j_gene: TRBJ1-1; CDR3aa: CASSLAVGDTEAFF; CDR3nt: TGCGCCAGCAGCTTGGCCGTAGGGGACACTGAAGCTTTCTTT
d_gene: TRBD2; abundance: .; v_gene: TRBV7-3; j_gene: TRBJ2-7; CDR3aa: CASSTGLAGEQYF; CDR3nt: TGTGCCAGCAGCACGGGACTAGCGGGAGAGCAGTACTTC
d_gene: TRBD1; abundance: .; v_gene: TRBV19; j_gene: TRBJ2-4; CDR3aa: CASSTVGQGKNIQYF; CDR3nt: TGTGCCAGTAGTACCGTGGGACAGGGCAAAAACATTCAGTACTTC
d_gene: .; abundance: .; v_gene: TRBV20-1; j_gene: TRBJ2-7; CDR3aa: CSASTGNYEQYF; CDR3nt: TGCAGTGCTAGTACAGGTAACTACGAGCAGTACTTC